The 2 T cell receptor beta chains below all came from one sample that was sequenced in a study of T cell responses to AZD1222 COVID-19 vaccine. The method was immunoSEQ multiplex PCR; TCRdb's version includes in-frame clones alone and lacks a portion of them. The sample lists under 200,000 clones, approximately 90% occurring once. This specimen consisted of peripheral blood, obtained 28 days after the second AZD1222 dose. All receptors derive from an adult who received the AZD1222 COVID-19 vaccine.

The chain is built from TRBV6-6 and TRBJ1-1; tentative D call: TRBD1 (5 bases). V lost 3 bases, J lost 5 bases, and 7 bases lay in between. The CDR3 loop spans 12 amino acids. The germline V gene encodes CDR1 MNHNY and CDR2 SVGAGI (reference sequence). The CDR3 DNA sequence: TGTGCCAGCAGTTATGCAGGGACTGAAGCTTTCTTT. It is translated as CASSYAGTEAFF.

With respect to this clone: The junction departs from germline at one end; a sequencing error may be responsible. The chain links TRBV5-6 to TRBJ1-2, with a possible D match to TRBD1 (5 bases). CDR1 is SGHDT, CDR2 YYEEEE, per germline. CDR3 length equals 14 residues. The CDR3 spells CASTLEGLRYGYTF. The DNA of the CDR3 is TGTGCCAGCACCTTGGAGGGGTTAAGGTATGGCTACACCTTC.